This T cell receptor (beta chain) was identified during a study of blood T cell repertoires in COVID-19 (dated by TCRdb to about 2020). About the study as a whole: The collaborator samples originated in the United States, Italy and Spain and spanned the acute and convalescent phases of COVID-19. The samples were drawn from the first 160 participants of the ongoing ImmuneRACE study and from 950 to 1,500 subjects provided by 6 global collaborators. HLA class I and class II types, where available, came from metadata supplied by the sample provider rather than from assay-based typing. The repertoires were released in a freely available public database intended as a resource for research on the immune response to SARS-CoV-2. Deeply sampled blood TCRbeta repertoires from subjects exposed to, actively infected with, or recovered from COVID-19 were included in the dataset. The material from the prospective study consisted of cDNA or gDNA derived from T cells, B-cell-depleted T cells, or PBMCs. A de-identified subject ID, COVID-19 status, age in years and sex were almost always included in the sample metadata. Study-level results and caveats: How much clinical and demographic metadata was included differed by source and by participant, and the metadata was provided uncurated.

TCRbeta CDR3 regions were amplified from genomic DNA using the immunoSEQ Assay, a bias-controlled multiplex PCR. As for how the authors treated the data: Within the assay, amplification of reference gene primers was used to estimate how many nucleated cells each sample contained. To quantify the absolute abundance of each unique TCRbeta CDR3 rearrangement, sequence reads were collapsed and filtered. For each sample, productive Simpson clonality was calculated as the square root of Simpson's diversity index over productive rearrangements. TCRdb carries this immuneACCESS record with in-frame sequences only. Its versions omit some clonotypes, under half of them owing to an unresolved V gene in the studies checked, with the rest unexplained. V and J calls and clone size are those listed in that table; D and trimming were worked out from the DNA. The sample table holds some 300,000 clones, of which under 90% were seen once. The ten largest clones represent 2.5% to 3.5% of the sample.

A remark on this clone: Its antigen remains unidentified. Within one base of it there is no much larger clone, and no base qualities were kept.

Cut back by 4 bases and 2 bases, the V and J ends lie 12 bases apart. CDR1 and CDR2, per the germline V gene (reference sequence), are SEHNR and FQNEAQ. From the cysteine up to the phenylalanine, the CDR3 has a length of 15 residues. Only CDR3 DNA is held: 45 bases, read in frame from base 1. Participants in the prospective study were aged about 18 to 89 years, lived in 20 to 25 United States geographic areas, and enrolled through a virtual design. Cohort assignment in the prospective study relied on participant-reported clinical history from a screening survey and a study questionnaire. Exposed participants had been in contact with someone with a PCR-confirmed or clinician-diagnosed COVID-19 case within 2 weeks of study entry. Mobile phlebotomists in the prospective study collected whole blood, serum and a nasopharyngeal or oropharyngeal swab from every participant. Prospective study participants could optionally give additional blood draws and questionnaires over an approximately two-month period. Before DNA extraction, blood samples from the prospective study were shipped at room temperature or frozen.

The TCR sequence derives from a woman in her fifties or sixties who had been exposed to COVID-19. The sequence is built from TRBV7-9 and TRBJ1-3; TRBD1 could be the D gene, as 6 bases match. Sequenced: PBMCs or T cells enriched from blood (not recorded which). The CDR3 sequence is CASSSTGSAGNTIYF. The nucleotide sequence is TGTGCCAGCAGCTCAACAGGGTCTGCTGGAAACACCATATATTTT.